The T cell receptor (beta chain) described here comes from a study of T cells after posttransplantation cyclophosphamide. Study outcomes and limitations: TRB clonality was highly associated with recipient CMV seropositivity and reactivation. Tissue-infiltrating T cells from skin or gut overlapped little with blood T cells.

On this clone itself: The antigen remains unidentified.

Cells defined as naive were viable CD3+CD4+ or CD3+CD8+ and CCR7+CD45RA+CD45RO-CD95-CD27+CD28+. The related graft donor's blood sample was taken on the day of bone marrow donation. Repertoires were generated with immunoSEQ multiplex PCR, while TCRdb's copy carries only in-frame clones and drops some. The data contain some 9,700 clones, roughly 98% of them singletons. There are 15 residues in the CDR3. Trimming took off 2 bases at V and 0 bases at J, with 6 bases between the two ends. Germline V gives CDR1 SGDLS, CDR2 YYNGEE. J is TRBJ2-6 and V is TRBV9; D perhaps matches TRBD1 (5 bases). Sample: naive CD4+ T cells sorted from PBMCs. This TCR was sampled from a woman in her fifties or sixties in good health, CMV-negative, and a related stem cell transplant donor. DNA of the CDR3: TGTGCCAGCAGCGTCAGGGACTCTGGGGCCAACGTCCTGACTTTC. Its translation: CASSVRDSGANVLTF.